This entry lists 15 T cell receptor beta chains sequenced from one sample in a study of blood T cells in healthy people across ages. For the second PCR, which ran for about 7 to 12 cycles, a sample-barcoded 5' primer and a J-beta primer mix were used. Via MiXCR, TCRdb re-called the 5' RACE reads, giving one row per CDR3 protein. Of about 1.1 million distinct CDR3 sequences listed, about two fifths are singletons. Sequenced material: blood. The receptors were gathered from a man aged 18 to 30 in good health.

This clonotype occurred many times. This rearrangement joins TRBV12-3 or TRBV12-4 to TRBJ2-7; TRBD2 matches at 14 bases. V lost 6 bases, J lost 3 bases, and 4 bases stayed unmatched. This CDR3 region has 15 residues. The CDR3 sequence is CASRRGLAGGYEQYF. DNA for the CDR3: TGTGCCAGCAGACGTGGACTAGCGGGGGGCTACGAGCAGTACTTC.

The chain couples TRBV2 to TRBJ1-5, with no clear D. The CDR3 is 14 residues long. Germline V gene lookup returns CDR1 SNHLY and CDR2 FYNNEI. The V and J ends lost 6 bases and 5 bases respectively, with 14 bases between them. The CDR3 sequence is CASRGSGFHQPQHF. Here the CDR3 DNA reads TGTGCCAGCAGGGGGTCGGGTTTCCATCAGCCCCAGCATTTT.

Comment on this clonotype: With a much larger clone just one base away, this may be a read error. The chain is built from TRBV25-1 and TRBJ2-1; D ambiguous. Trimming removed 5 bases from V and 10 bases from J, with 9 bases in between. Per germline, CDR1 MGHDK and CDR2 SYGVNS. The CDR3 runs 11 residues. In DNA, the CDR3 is TGTGCCAGCAGTAGCCACATCGAGCAGTTCTTC. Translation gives CASSSHIEQFF.

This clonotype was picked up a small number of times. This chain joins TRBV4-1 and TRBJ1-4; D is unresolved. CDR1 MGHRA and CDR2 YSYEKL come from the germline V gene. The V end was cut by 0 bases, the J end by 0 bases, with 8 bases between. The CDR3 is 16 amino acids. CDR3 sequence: CASSQDFTATNEKLFF. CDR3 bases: TGCGCCAGCAGCCAAGATTTCACCGCAACTAATGAAAAACTGTTTTTT.

CDR3 sequence: CASSLARRLNSPLHF. The CDR3 DNA sequence: TGTGCCAGCAGCTTAGCGCGGCGGCTAAATTCACCCCTCCACTTT. The chain carries TRBV11-2 and TRBJ1-6, with D hard to call. V lost 1 base to trimming and J lost 7 bases, with 11 bases between them. The length of the CDR3 is 15 residues. Germline-derived CDR1 and CDR2 are SGHAT and FQNNGV.

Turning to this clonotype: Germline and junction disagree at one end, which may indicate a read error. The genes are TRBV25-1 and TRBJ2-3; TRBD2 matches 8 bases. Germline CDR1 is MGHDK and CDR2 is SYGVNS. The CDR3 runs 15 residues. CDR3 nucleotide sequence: TGTGCCAGCAGTGACGGGGGGGTAAGGACAGATGCGCAGTATTTT. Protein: CASSDGGVRTDAQYF.

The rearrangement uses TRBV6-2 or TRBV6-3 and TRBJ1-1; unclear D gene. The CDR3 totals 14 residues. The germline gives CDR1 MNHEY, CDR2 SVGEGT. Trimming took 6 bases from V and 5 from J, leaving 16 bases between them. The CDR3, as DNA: TGTGCCAGCAGGAATGCTGGGAGAGGAACTGAAGCTTTCTTT. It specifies CASRNAGRGTEAFF.

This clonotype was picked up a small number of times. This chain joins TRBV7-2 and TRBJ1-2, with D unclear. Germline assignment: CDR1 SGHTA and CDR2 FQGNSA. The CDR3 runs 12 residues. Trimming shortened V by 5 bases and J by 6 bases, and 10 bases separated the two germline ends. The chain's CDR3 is CASSPGVDGYTF. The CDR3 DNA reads TGTGCCAGCAGCCCGGGTGTGGATGGCTACACCTTC.

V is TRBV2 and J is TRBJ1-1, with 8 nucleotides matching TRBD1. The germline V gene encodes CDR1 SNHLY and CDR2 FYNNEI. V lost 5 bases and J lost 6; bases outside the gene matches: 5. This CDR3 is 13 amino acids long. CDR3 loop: CASSRDRRSEAFF. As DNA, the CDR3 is TGTGCCAGCAGTCGGGACAGGCGCTCTGAAGCTTTCTTT.

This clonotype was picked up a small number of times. In DNA form, the CDR3 reads TGTGCCAGCAGCGACGGACAAACCGAAGCTTTCTTT. Its protein is CASSDGQTEAFF. V and J are TRBV2 and TRBJ1-1; D might be TRBD1 (5 bases). V gave up 6 bases and J gave up 8 bases, with 13 bases separating them. Germline V gene sequence: CDR1 SNHLY, CDR2 FYNNEI. The CDR3 runs 12 residues. Supplemented by reference TRBV2 and TRBJ1-1, the full variable domain reads EPEVTQTPSHQVTQMGQEVILRCVPISNHLYFYWYRQILGQKVEFLVSFYNNEISEKSEIFDDQFSVERPDGSNFTLKIRSTKLEDSAMYFCASSDGQTEAFFGQGTRLTVV.

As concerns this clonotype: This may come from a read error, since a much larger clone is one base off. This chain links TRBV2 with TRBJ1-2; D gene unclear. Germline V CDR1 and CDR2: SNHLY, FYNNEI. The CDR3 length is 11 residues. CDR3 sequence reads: CACSDSGGYTF. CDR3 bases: TGTGCCTGCAGTGATTCGGGGGGCTACACCTTC.

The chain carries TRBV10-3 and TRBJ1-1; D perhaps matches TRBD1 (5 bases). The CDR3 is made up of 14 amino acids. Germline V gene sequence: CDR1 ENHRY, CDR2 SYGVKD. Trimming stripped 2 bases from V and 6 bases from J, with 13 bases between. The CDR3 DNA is TGTGCCATCAGTGAGAGAGGCAGGGTTCCTGAAGCTTTCTTT. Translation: CAISERGRVPEAFF.

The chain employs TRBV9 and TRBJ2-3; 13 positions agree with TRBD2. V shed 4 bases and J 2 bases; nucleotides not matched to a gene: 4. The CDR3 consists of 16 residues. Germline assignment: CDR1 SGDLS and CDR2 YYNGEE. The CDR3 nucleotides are TGTGCCAGCAGCTCGACTAGCGGGGGGTACACAGATACGCAGTATTTT. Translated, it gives CASSSTSGGYTDTQYF.

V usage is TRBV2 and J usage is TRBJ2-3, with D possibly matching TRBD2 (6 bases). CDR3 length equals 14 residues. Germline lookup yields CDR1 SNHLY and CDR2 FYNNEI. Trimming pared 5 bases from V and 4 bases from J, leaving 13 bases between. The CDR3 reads CASSHRGEADTQYF. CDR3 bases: TGTGCCAGCAGTCACAGAGGGGAGGCAGATACGCAGTATTTT.

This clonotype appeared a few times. CDR3 DNA: TGTGCCAGCAGTGGGGCGCATAGCAATCAGCCCCAGCATTTT. Translating it yields CASSGAHSNQPQHF. This chain connects TRBV2 to TRBJ1-5; D is unresolved. Germline assignment: CDR1 SNHLY and CDR2 FYNNEI. V was cut by 4 bases and J by 0 bases, with 7 bases left in between. This CDR3 region has 14 residues.